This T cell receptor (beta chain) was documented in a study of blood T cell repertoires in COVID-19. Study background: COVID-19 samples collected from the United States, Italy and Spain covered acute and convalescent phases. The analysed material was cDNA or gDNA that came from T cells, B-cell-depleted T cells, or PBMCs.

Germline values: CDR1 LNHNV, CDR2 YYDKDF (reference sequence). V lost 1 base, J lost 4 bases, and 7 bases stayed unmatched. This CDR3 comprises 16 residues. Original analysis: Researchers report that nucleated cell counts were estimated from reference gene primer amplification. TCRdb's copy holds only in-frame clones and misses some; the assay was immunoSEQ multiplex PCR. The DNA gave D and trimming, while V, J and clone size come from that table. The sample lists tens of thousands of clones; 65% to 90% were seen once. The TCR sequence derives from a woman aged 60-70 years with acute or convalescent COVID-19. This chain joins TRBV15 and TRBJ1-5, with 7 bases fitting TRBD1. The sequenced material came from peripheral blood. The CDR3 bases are TGTGCCACCAGCAGAGGTAGTGGGACAGAAAATCAGCCCCAGCATTTT. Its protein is CATSRGSGTENQPQHF.